The rows below give T cell receptor beta chains drawn from one sample of a study of post-analysis software for immune sequencing data. TCRdb fed the PCR reads into MiXCR, producing one record per CDR3 protein. The profile shows roughly 410,000 distinct CDR3 sequences, 30% to 45% of them singletons. Sequencing input: blood. All receptors come from a girl aged 10-17 years with multiple sclerosis. The CDR3 runs from the conserved cysteine through the conserved F or W. D genes are given only for firm matches. Clone size is shown for a subset of rows, as once, few, many or a class of expanded clone.

D,size,J,V,CDR3,DNA
.,.,TRBJ2-2,TRBV5-1,CASSTETENTGELFF,TGCGCCAGCAGCACCGAGACAGAGAACACCGGGGAGCTGTTTTTT
TRBD1,.,TRBJ2-3,TRBV6-1,CASRPWDRVGTDTQYF,TGTGCCAGCAGACCATGGGACAGGGTCGGCACAGATACGCAGTATTTT
.,.,TRBJ2-7,TRBV6-2/TRBV6-3,CASSYARGYEQYF,TGTGCCAGCAGTTACGCTAGGGGCTACGAGCAGTACTTC
.,few,TRBJ2-5,TRBV6-6,CASSYPSLTGTQYF,TGTGCCAGCAGTTACCCTTCCCTTACAGGGACCCAGTACTTC
.,.,TRBJ2-1,TRBV5-5,CASSPVTTTEQFF,TGTGCCAGCAGCCCTGTGACCACGACCGAGCAGTTCTTC
TRBD1,many,TRBJ1-2,TRBV4-1,CASSQVPRAGQNYGYTF,TGCGCCAGCAGCCAAGTTCCTAGAGCGGGACAGAACTATGGCTACACCTTC
.,few,TRBJ2-7,TRBV27,CASSWVQGYEQYF,TGTGCCAGCAGTTGGGTGCAGGGCTACGAGCAGTACTTC
TRBD1,.,TRBJ2-7,TRBV18,CASSQDRAGAYEQYF,TGTGCCAGCTCCCAGGACAGGGCAGGGGCCTACGAGCAGTACTTC
.,few,TRBJ2-4,TRBV20-1,CSAQTGYKNIQYF,TGCAGTGCCCAAACGGGGTACAAAAACATTCAGTACTTC
.,few,TRBJ2-3,TRBV7-9,CASSPRARSTDTQYF,TGTGCCAGCAGCCCCAGAGCCCGCTCCACAGATACGCAGTATTTT
TRBD1,.,TRBJ2-5,TRBV6-5,CASTRGQGADWQYF,TGTGCCAGCACTCGGGGGCAGGGGGCAGATTGGCAGTACTTC
.,.,TRBJ1-4,TRBV7-2,CASSPQSGEKLFF,TGTGCCAGCAGCCCCCAGAGCGGAGAAAAACTGTTTTTT
.,few,TRBJ1-2,TRBV20-1,CSAKPPEGFSYGYTF,TGCAGTGCCAAACCCCCGGAAGGCTTCTCCTATGGCTACACCTTC
TRBD2,.,TRBJ2-3,TRBV29-1,CSVEASGGARDTQYF,TGCAGCGTTGAAGCTAGCGGGGGGGCTAGGGATACGCAGTATTTT
TRBD1,few,TRBJ2-1,TRBV4-2,CASSQAPQGADNEQFF,TGTGCCAGCAGCCAGGCACCACAGGGGGCGGACAATGAGCAGTTCTTC
.,few,TRBJ1-2,TRBV7-2,CASSLQGLIYGYTF,TGTGCCAGCAGCTTACAGGGACTGATTTATGGCTACACCTTC
.,few,TRBJ2-3,TRBV14,CASSQLSTTTQYF,TGTGCCAGCAGCCAATTGAGCACCACTACGCAGTATTTT
TRBD2,.,TRBJ2-3,TRBV5-1,CASGGGPSDTQYF,TGCGCCAGCGGGGGGGGTCCGTCAGATACGCAGTATTTT
TRBD2,few,TRBJ2-1,TRBV20-1,CSASLAGALYNEQFF,TGCAGTGCTAGTCTAGCGGGGGCTCTCTACAATGAGCAGTTCTTC
.,.,TRBJ1-5,TRBV29-1,CSVEYQDGQPQHF,TGCAGCGTTGAATATCAGGACGGACAGCCCCAGCATTTT
TRBD1,few,TRBJ2-1,TRBV6-2/TRBV6-3,CASRGTGVNNEQFF,TGTGCCAGCCGCGGGACAGGGGTGAACAATGAGCAGTTCTTC
.,.,TRBJ1-2,TRBV29-1,CSVRGTREGYTF,TGCAGCGTTCGAGGGACTCGGGAGGGCTACACCTTC
.,.,TRBJ2-3,TRBV12-3/TRBV12-4,CASSLSGISTDTQYF,TGTGCCAGCAGTTTATCGGGGATTAGCACAGATACGCAGTATTTT
TRBD2,few,TRBJ2-1,TRBV6-6,CASSYGGTNQNEQFF,TGTGCCAGCAGTTACGGGGGGACTAATCAAAATGAGCAGTTCTTC
.,.,TRBJ1-2,TRBV6-1,CASRVDSYGYTF,TGTGCCAGCAGGGTGGACAGCTATGGCTACACCTTC
.,few,TRBJ1-2,TRBV20-1,CSASKLPRGGYTF,TGCAGTGCTAGTAAGCTCCCGAGGGGTGGCTACACCTTC
.,.,TRBJ1-6,TRBV5-1,CASSLEPISSYNSPLHF,TGCGCCAGCAGCTTGGAGCCCATTTCCTCCTATAATTCACCCCTCCATTTT
.,.,TRBJ2-4,TRBV5-6,CASSVQGTKNIQYF,TGTGCCAGCAGCGTACAGGGAACCAAAAACATTCAGTACTTC
.,.,TRBJ1-1,TRBV12-3/TRBV12-4,CASSLTWTEAFF,TGTGCCAGCAGTTTGACGTGGACTGAAGCTTTCTTT
TRBD1,.,TRBJ1-5,TRBV29-1,CSVQGQAGQPQHF,TGCAGCGTCCAGGGACAGGCCGGACAGCCCCAGCATTTT
.,.,TRBJ1-6,TRBV21-1,CASSKGDSSYNSPLHF,TGTGCCAGCAGCAAAGGGGACAGCTCCTATAATTCACCCCTCCACTTT
.,.,TRBJ2-2,TRBV12-3/TRBV12-4,CASSLLGRVKTGELFF,TGTGCCAGCAGTTTACTGGGCAGGGTGAAAACCGGGGAGCTGTTTTTT
.,.,TRBJ1-5,TRBV3-1,CASSQDYSNQPQHF,TGTGCCAGCAGCCAAGATTATAGCAATCAGCCCCAGCATTTT
TRBD1,.,TRBJ2-7,TRBV3-1,CASSHRPDRDYEQYF,TGTGCCAGCAGCCACCGCCCTGACAGGGACTACGAGCAGTACTTC
TRBD1,.,TRBJ2-1,TRBV7-9,CASSLRGQGRNEQCF,TGTGCCAGCAGCTTGAGGGGGCAGGGTCGGAATGAGCAGTGCTTC
.,.,TRBJ2-3,TRBV3-1,CASSQLTLSSTDTQYF,TGTGCCAGCAGCCAGTTAACCCTATCTAGCACAGATACGCAGTATTTT
.,few,TRBJ2-5,TRBV9,CASSSGQILQETQYF,TGTGCCAGCAGCTCGGGCCAGATTCTTCAAGAGACCCAGTACTTC
.,.,TRBJ2-1,TRBV12-3/TRBV12-4,CASMPDSPSYSEQFF,TGTGCCAGCATGCCGGACAGCCCCTCCTACAGTGAGCAGTTCTTC
.,.,TRBJ1-1,TRBV5-1,CASSLQSTNTEAFF,TGCGCCAGCAGCCTACAGAGTACGAACACTGAAGCTTTCTTT
TRBD2,.,TRBJ2-7,TRBV20-1,CSAPDTSGGLNEQYF,TGCAGTGCTCCAGATACTAGCGGGGGGTTGAACGAGCAGTACTTC
.,few,TRBJ2-7,TRBV2,CASSEFVGSRYEQYF,TGTGCCAGCAGTGAATTTGTCGGCAGTCGCTACGAGCAGTACTTC
TRBD2,few,TRBJ2-1,TRBV5-5,CASSFKAMAHAGGYEQFF,TGTGCCAGCAGCTTCAAGGCAATGGCCCACGCCGGGGGGTATGAGCAGTTCTTC
.,.,TRBJ2-3,TRBV5-1,CASSFARGTDTQYF,TGCGCCAGCAGCTTCGCACGGGGCACAGATACGCAGTATTTT
.,.,TRBJ1-4,TRBV2,CASTPEEATNEKLFF,TGTGCCAGCACCCCGGAGGAAGCAACTAATGAAAAACTGTTTTTT
.,few,TRBJ1-2,TRBV4-3,CASSQDRGPYYGYTF,TGCGCCAGCAGCCAAGATCGGGGACCCTACTATGGCTACACCTTC
TRBD1,few,TRBJ2-5,TRBV5-5,CASSLGRTGLVQETQYF,TGTGCCAGCAGCTTGGGACGGACAGGGTTGGTACAAGAGACCCAGTACTTC
TRBD1,.,TRBJ2-5,TRBV7-9,CAIPDRAGETQYF,TGTGCCATTCCGGACAGGGCCGGAGAGACCCAGTACTTC
.,few,TRBJ2-5,TRBV3-1,CASSLPGGAGGETQYF,TGTGCCAGCAGCCTCCCCGGCGGGGCGGGTGGCGAGACCCAGTACTTC
.,.,TRBJ2-4,TRBV12-3/TRBV12-4,CASTWEGGLAKNIQYF,TGTGCCAGCACCTGGGAGGGGGGTCTAGCCAAAAACATTCAGTACTTC
TRBD1,.,TRBJ2-5,TRBV6-5,CASSLQGLEQYF,TGTGCCAGCAGCCTACAGGGGTTGGAGCAGTACTTC
.,few,TRBJ2-1,TRBV4-1,CASSQLWAVSNEQFF,TGCGCCAGCAGCCAACTGTGGGCAGTCTCCAATGAGCAGTTCTTC
.,.,TRBJ1-1,TRBV7-6,CASSLVDGTNTEAFF,TGTGCCAGCAGCTTAGTCGACGGCACGAACACTGAAGCTTTCTTT
.,.,TRBJ2-1,TRBV29-1,CSVEDLTSAGQFF,TGCAGCGTTGAAGATCTAACCTCCGCCGGGCAGTTCTTC
TRBD1,.,TRBJ1-5,TRBV9,CASSVGTGDYQPQHF,TGTGCCAGCAGCGTGGGGACAGGGGATTATCAGCCCCAGCATTTT
TRBD2,.,TRBJ2-3,TRBV7-2,CASSLALGAGRADTQYF,TGTGCCAGCAGCTTAGCCCTAGGCGCAGGGAGGGCAGATACGCAGTATTTT
.,.,TRBJ1-5,TRBV6-6,CASSFSNHPQHF,TGTGCCAGCAGTTTTTCCAATCACCCCCAGCATTTT
.,few,TRBJ2-3,TRBV29-1,CSVAGRGKTDTQYF,TGCAGCGTTGCTGGCAGGGGTAAAACAGATACGCAGTATTTT
.,few,TRBJ2-2,TRBV29-1,CIYQGNTGELFF,TGCATCTACCAAGGGAATACCGGGGAGCTGTTTTTT
.,many,TRBJ2-2,TRBV3-1,CASSRSGLITGELFF,TGTGCCAGCAGCCGATCGGGACTCATCACCGGGGAGCTGTTTTTT
TRBD1,.,TRBJ1-2,TRBV20-1,CSARAGQGISYGYTF,TGCAGTGCTAGAGCGGGACAGGGGATCAGCTATGGCTACACCTTC